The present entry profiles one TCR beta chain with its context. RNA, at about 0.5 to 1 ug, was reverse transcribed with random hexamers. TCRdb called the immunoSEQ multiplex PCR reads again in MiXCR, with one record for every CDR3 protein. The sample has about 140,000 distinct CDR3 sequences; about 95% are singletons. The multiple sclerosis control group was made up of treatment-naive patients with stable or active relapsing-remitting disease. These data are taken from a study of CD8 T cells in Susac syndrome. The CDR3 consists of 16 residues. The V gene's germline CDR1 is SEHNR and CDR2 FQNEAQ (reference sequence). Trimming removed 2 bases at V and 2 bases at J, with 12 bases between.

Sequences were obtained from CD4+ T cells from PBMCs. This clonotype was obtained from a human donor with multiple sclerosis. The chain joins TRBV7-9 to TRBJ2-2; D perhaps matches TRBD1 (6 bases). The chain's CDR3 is CASSLTGPINTGELFF. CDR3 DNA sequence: TGTGCCAGCAGCTTAACAGGGCCCATTAACACCGGGGAGCTGTTTTTT.